A selection of T cell receptor beta chains follows, all from one sample in a study of STAT5B mutations in CD4+ large granular lymphocyte leukemia. Sequenced by immunoSEQ multiplex PCR; TCRdb stores in-frame clones only, minus some. The sample contains some 40,000 clones, roughly 85% of which appear only once. Sequences were obtained from CD4+ T cells from blood buffy coats. These receptor sequences come from a human donor in good health. Both conserved end residues are part of each CDR3. Each record gives: J gene, V gene, CDR3 length, D gene, clone size, CDR3 DNA, CDR3 protein. The D gene is left open where the match is weak. Clone size is not always given. Where it is, it says once, few, many or a class for expanded clones.

TRBJ2-3,TRBV7-9,16,.,.,TGTGCCAGCAGCCCCAGAGGGGGGAGAGGCACAGATACGCAGTATTTT,CASSPRGGRGTDTQYF
TRBJ2-7,TRBV28,13,.,.,TGTGCCACACGGACTGGGGGCCGGGAAATGCAGTACTTC,CATRTGGREMQYF
TRBJ2-7,TRBV6-1,14,TRBD1,.,TGTGCCAGCAGACCTGGACAGGCACTAGGCGAGCAGTACTTC,CASRPGQALGEQYF
TRBJ2-2,TRBV19,13,.,few,TGTGCCAGTAACGGGCTAAACACCGGGGAGCTGTTTTTT,CASNGLNTGELFF
TRBJ2-7,TRBV5-1,13,TRBD1,few,TGCGCCAGCAGCTTCGACAGGGCCAACGAGCAGTACTTC,CASSFDRANEQYF
TRBJ2-3,TRBV29-1,12,.,.,TGCAGCGGCGCCGAGGGAGGCGATACGCAGTATTTT,CSGAEGGDTQYF
TRBJ1-5,TRBV7-2,14,TRBD1,.,TGTGCCAGCACCCTTGGGACAGCATATCAGCCCCAGCATTTT,CASTLGTAYQPQHF
TRBJ1-2,TRBV9,15,.,few,TGTGCCAGCAGCGTAGCTCGCACAGCTAACTATGGCTACACCTTC,CASSVARTANYGYTF
TRBJ1-1,TRBV5-1,15,.,.,TGCGCCAGCAGCTTGGCCGAAGGGGTGAACACTGAAGCTTTCTTT,CASSLAEGVNTEAFF
TRBJ2-5,TRBV6-1,17,TRBD2,.,TGTGCCAGCAGTGGCCAACTAGCGGGAGGGCCCAGAGAGACCCAGTACTTC,CASSGQLAGGPRETQYF
TRBJ2-5,TRBV6-1,14,.,.,TGTGCCAGCAGTAGTTCCGGGACGGAAGAGACCCAGTACTTC,CASSSSGTEETQYF
TRBJ2-2,TRBV15,11,.,.,TGTGCCACCAGTGCAACAGGGGAGCTGTTTTTT,CATSATGELFF
TRBJ2-3,TRBV7-7,15,TRBD1,.,TGTGCCAGCAGCCCCGGGACAGGGAGGAAAGATACGCAGTATTTT,CASSPGTGRKDTQYF
TRBJ1-2,TRBV5-4,13,.,.,TGTGCCAGCAGCTTGATCCTGGTCGGTGGCTACACCTTC,CASSLILVGGYTF
TRBJ1-5,TRBV5-5,15,.,.,TGTGCCAGCAGCTTATCACAGGGTCGCGATCAGCCCCAGCATTTT,CASSLSQGRDQPQHF
TRBJ2-2,TRBV5-5,16,TRBD2,.,TGTGCCAGCAGCTTGGCAGCGGGAGAGGGTACCGGGGAGCTGTTTTTT,CASSLAAGEGTGELFF
TRBJ2-6,TRBV7-2,15,.,.,TGTGCCAGCAGCTCCCTGCCGCGGGGGGCCAACGTCCTGACTTTC,CASSSLPRGANVLTF
TRBJ2-1,TRBV7-9,13,TRBD1,.,TGTGCCAGCAGGGGACAGGGGAGAAATGAGCAGTTCTTC,CASRGQGRNEQFF
TRBJ2-5,TRBV7-2,14,.,.,TGTGCCAGCAGCTTAGCGACAGGCCAAGAGACCCAGTACTTC,CASSLATGQETQYF
TRBJ2-7,TRBV30,13,.,.,TGTGCCTGGGGCCGAGGGGGGGGCTACGAGCAGTACTTC,CAWGRGGGYEQYF
TRBJ2-5,TRBV6-1,13,TRBD2,.,TGTGCCAGCACTCACCGCGGGGGGGAGACCCAGTACTTC,CASTHRGGETQYF
TRBJ1-1,TRBV5-1,16,.,.,TGCGCCAGCAGCTTGGTTGTCAACATGTTGAGCACTGAAGCTTTCTTT,CASSLVVNMLSTEAFF
TRBJ2-1,TRBV2,19,TRBD2,.,TGTGCCAGCAGAGGTTCCGGGACTAGCGTATCTTACTCCTACAATGAGCAGTTCTTC,CASRGSGTSVSYSYNEQFF
TRBJ1-2,TRBV5-1,14,TRBD1,.,TGCGCCAGCAGCGTGGCGACAGGGGAGGAGGGCTACACCTTC,CASSVATGEEGYTF
TRBJ2-1,TRBV5-1,15,TRBD2,.,TGCGCCAGCAGCTCCGGGACTAGCGTTTACAATGAGCAGTTCTTC,CASSSGTSVYNEQFF
TRBJ1-2,TRBV15,16,TRBD1,.,TGTGCCACCAGCAGAGATCTGGCAGGGGGCTCCTATGGCTACACCTTC,CATSRDLAGGSYGYTF
TRBJ1-2,TRBV30,13,.,.,TGTGCCTGGAGTGTAAAGGGGTACTATGGCTACACCTTC,CAWSVKGYYGYTF
TRBJ2-7,TRBV5-1,15,TRBD2,once,TGCGCCAGCAGCGACCTAGCGGGAGGGCCAAACGAGCAGTACTTC,CASSDLAGGPNEQYF
TRBJ1-2,TRBV25-1,14,TRBD1,.,TGTGCCAGCACCCCGGGGACAGGGGGCTATGGCTACACCTTC,CASTPGTGGYGYTF
TRBJ2-6,TRBV5-6,16,.,.,TGTGCCAGCAGCCCCCGGGGCAGCTCTGGGGCCAACGTCCTGACTTTC,CASSPRGSSGANVLTF
TRBJ2-2,TRBV27,14,.,once,TGTGCCAGCACGAGACAAACGAACACCGGGGAGCTGTTTTTT,CASTRQTNTGELFF
TRBJ1-5,TRBV4-2,16,TRBD1,.,TGTGCCAGCAGCCAGGTTTCCGGGGACAGGGTCGTACCCCAGCATTTT,CASSQVSGDRVVPQHF
TRBJ2-2,TRBV27,15,TRBD1,few,TGTGCCAGCAGTAAGGGACAGGGCTGGACCGGGGAGCTGTTTTTT,CASSKGQGWTGELFF
TRBJ2-1,TRBV10-1,18,.,.,TGCGCCAGCAGTCAAACAAATTCGAACGTCTCCCCGGTCCATGAGCAGTTCTTC,CASSQTNSNVSPVHEQFF
TRBJ2-7,TRBV20-1,11,.,.,TGCAGTGCTAGCTCCGTATACGAGCAGTACTTC,CSASSVYEQYF
TRBJ2-3,TRBV28,13,.,.,TGTGCCAGCACTACGGAGGAAACAGATACGCAGTATTTT,CASTTEETDTQYF
TRBJ2-5,TRBV10-3,15,TRBD2,once,TGTGCCATCAGTGACGAAGGCGGGAGACAAGAGACCCAGTACTTC,CAISDEGGRQETQYF
TRBJ2-7,TRBV2,12,.,few,TGTGCCAGCAGTGAATCCCCCTACGAGCAGTACTTC,CASSESPYEQYF
TRBJ2-5,TRBV5-1,14,.,.,TGCGCCAGCAGTTCCGGCAGGGACCAAGAGACCCAGTACTTC,CASSSGRDQETQYF
TRBJ2-5,TRBV14,16,TRBD2,.,TGTGCCAGCAGCCAAGGGAGCAGCGGGAGGTTGGAGACCCAGTACTTC,CASSQGSSGRLETQYF
TRBJ2-7,TRBV7-2,14,.,.,TGTGCCAGCAGCTTACGGGACCGCTCCTACGAGCAGTACTTC,CASSLRDRSYEQYF
TRBJ1-3,TRBV15,13,.,.,TGTGCCACCAGCAGAGTCCGTGGAAACACCATATATTTT,CATSRVRGNTIYF
TRBJ2-7,TRBV6-6,14,TRBD2,.,TGTGCCAGCAGTCGACGGGACTACTCCTACGAGCAGTACTTC,CASSRRDYSYEQYF
TRBJ2-3,TRBV7-3,15,.,once,TGTGCCAGCAGCCCCTCCCTTATAGAGGCAGATACGCAGTATTTT,CASSPSLIEADTQYF
TRBJ2-5,TRBV19,18,TRBD2,.,TGTGCCAGTAGTGAAGGGACTAGCGGTTCCGCGTACCAAGAGACCCAGTACTTC,CASSEGTSGSAYQETQYF
TRBJ2-1,TRBV5-1,17,TRBD2,.,TGCGCCAGCAGCTGGACTAGCGGGAGTCCCTCCTACAATGAGCAGTTCTTC,CASSWTSGSPSYNEQFF
TRBJ1-2,TRBV19,15,.,.,TGTGCCAGTAGTATACGCCAAGGGAGGGGCTATGGCTACACCTTC,CASSIRQGRGYGYTF
TRBJ1-1,TRBV2,15,.,.,TGTGCCAGCAGTGAACAATCTACCTCCGGCACTGAAGCTTTCTTT,CASSEQSTSGTEAFF
TRBJ2-7,TRBV7-2,11,.,.,TGTGCCAGCAGCTTGCGCTACGAGCAGTACTTC,CASSLRYEQYF
TRBJ2-3,TRBV21-1,17,.,.,TGTGCCAGCAGCCCTTCAGAGGGCCTCACGGGCACAGATACGCAGTATTTT,CASSPSEGLTGTDTQYF
TRBJ2-1,TRBV9,14,.,.,TGTGCCAGCAGCGCCCCCCCCGGGTACAATGAGCAGTTCTTC,CASSAPPGYNEQFF
TRBJ1-2,TRBV27,14,TRBD1,.,TGTGCCAGCAGTTCCAGAGGGACAGGAGATGGCTACACCTTC,CASSSRGTGDGYTF
TRBJ1-2,TRBV6-5,12,.,once,TGTGCCAGCAGTTACAGGGGGGATGGCTACACCTTC,CASSYRGDGYTF
TRBJ2-3,TRBV2,13,.,.,TGTGCCAGCAGCAGGGGAATTCGAGATACGCAGTATTTT,CASSRGIRDTQYF